This passage covers 5 T cell receptor beta chains from one sample sequenced in a study of blood T cells in healthy people across ages. A J-beta primer mix and a sample-barcoded 5' primer were used in a second PCR of roughly 7 to 12 cycles. TCRdb re-called the 5' RACE reads through MiXCR, storing one row per CDR3 protein. This sample has over 950,000 distinct CDR3 sequences; 45% to 60% occur once, and the top ten carry about a fifth. Sequencing input: blood. The receptors derive from a woman aged 60 to 75 in good health.

This sequence joins TRBV5-1 and TRBJ2-5; D uncertain. With 1 base removed from V and 1 base from J, the gap between germline ends came to 17 bases. The CDR3 has 17 residues. Germline CDR1 is SGHRS and CDR2 is YFSETQ. CDR3 region: CASSLPPIQGIQETQYF. In nucleotides, the CDR3 is TGCGCCAGCAGCTTGCCCCCTATTCAAGGCATCCAAGAGACCCAGTACTTC.

This clonotype occurred a few times. V and J are TRBV20-1 and TRBJ2-1, with D possibly being TRBD2 (6 bases). The J call could be wrong; TRBJ2-7 is a better fit for the DNA end. The CDR3 extends over 13 amino acids. Germline V gene lookup returns CDR1 DFQATT and CDR2 SNEGSKA (reference sequence). The CDR3 is CSAGTPSYNEQYF. Here the CDR3 DNA reads TGCAGTGCCGGGACTCCCTCCTACAATGAGCAGTACTTC.

This clonotype was detected a few times. J is TRBJ2-6 and V is TRBV24-1, with D tentatively TRBD1 (5 bases). V was pared by 4 bases and J by 1 base, with 10 bases between. Germline V gene data show CDR1 as KGHDR and CDR2 as SFDVKD. The CDR3 is made up of 16 amino acids. The CDR3: CATSDPDSSGANVLTF. CDR3 nucleotides: TGTGCCACCAGTGACCCCGACAGTTCTGGGGCCAACGTCCTGACTTTC.

This rearrangement joins TRBV15 to TRBJ2-5, with D tentatively TRBD1 (5 bases). The better agreement between TRBJ2-7 and the DNA end casts doubt on the J call. This CDR3 region has 14 residues. In germline, CDR1 is LNHNV, CDR2 YYDKDF (reference sequence). CDR3 nucleotide sequence: TGTGCCACCAGCAGAGATCCAGGGCCCTACGAGCAGTACTTC. This encodes CATSRDPGPYEQYF.

The rearrangement joins TRBV12-3 or TRBV12-4 to TRBJ2-4; D is possibly TRBD2 (5 bases). The J call is uncertain, as TRBJ2-5 better fits the DNA end. This CDR3 has 16 residues. The CDR3 loop reads CASSSPLGREKETQYF. Written as DNA, the CDR3 is TGTGCCAGCAGCTCCCCACTTGGTAGGGAGAAAGAGACCCAGTACTTC.